The rows below give T cell receptor beta chains drawn from one sample of a study of T cells after yellow fever vaccination. TCRdb fed the 5' RACE reads into MiXCR, producing one record per CDR3 protein. Here the sample spans under 500,000 distinct CDR3 sequences, under 20% being singletons. Sequences were derived from PBMCs, sampled before the yellow fever booster vaccination. These receptors originate from a man younger than 30 who received the YFV17D yellow fever vaccine. CDR3s include the opening cysteine and the closing phenylalanine or tryptophan. Each record gives: D gene, J gene, V gene, clone size, CDR3 protein, CDR3 DNA. The D gene is left open where the match is weak. Only some rows state a clone size, as once, few, many or a class for expanded clones.

TRBD2 | TRBJ2-2 | TRBV6-2/TRBV6-3 | . | CASSYFLGEGKGTGELFF | TGTGCCAGCAGTTACTTCCTAGGGGAGGGTAAAGGCACCGGGGAGCTGTTTTTT
. | TRBJ2-3 | TRBV20-1 | few | CSAIGQTSTDTQYF | TGCAGTGCTATCGGACAGACTAGCACAGATACGCAGTATTTT
TRBD1 | TRBJ1-5 | TRBV6-2/TRBV6-3 | . | CASSYSRTGGDQPQHF | TGTGCCAGCAGTTACTCTAGGACAGGGGGCGATCAGCCCCAGCATTTT
. | TRBJ2-1 | TRBV2 | . | CASLQGDEQFF | TGTGCCAGCTTACAGGGAGATGAGCAGTTCTTC
. | TRBJ2-3 | TRBV7-6 | few | CASSLESGTGTDTQYF | TGTGCCAGCAGCTTAGAGTCTGGGACTGGCACAGATACGCAGTATTTT
. | TRBJ2-5 | TRBV9 | few | CASSDGRGETQYF | TGTGCCAGCAGCGATGGGCGGGGAGAGACCCAGTACTTC
. | TRBJ1-2 | TRBV4-2 | . | CASSQDSGFGGYTF | TGTGCCAGCAGCCAAGATTCAGGATTTGGTGGCTACACCTTC
. | TRBJ1-5 | TRBV6-2/TRBV6-3 | . | CASSLDRFPYRNQPQHF | TGTGCCAGCAGCCTAGACAGGTTCCCTTATAGGAATCAGCCCCAGCATTTT
TRBD1 | TRBJ1-1 | TRBV12-3/TRBV12-4 | . | CASSPQGKYTEAFF | TGTGCCAGCAGTCCACAGGGGAAGTACACTGAAGCTTTCTTT
TRBD2 | TRBJ2-3 | TRBV27 | few | CASSWSGGAPDTQYF | TGTGCCAGCAGCTGGAGCGGGGGGGCCCCAGATACGCAGTATTTT
. | TRBJ1-2 | TRBV29-1 | few | CSVEMGEANYGYTF | TGCAGCGTTGAAATGGGGGAAGCTAACTATGGCTACACCTTC
. | TRBJ2-2 | TRBV20-1 | . | CSAYHTGSKAGELFF | TGCAGTGCTTACCACACAGGGTCGAAGGCCGGGGAGCTGTTTTTT
. | TRBJ2-5 | TRBV7-8 | . | CASSPWTVSETQYF | TGTGCCAGCAGCCCATGGACAGTTTCAGAGACCCAGTACTTC
. | TRBJ2-4 | TRBV6-5 | . | CASSFDRDAGNIQYF | TGTGCCAGCAGTTTCGACCGGGACGCTGGAAACATTCAGTACTTC
. | TRBJ2-5 | TRBV7-6 | . | CASSFSPNPTGETQYF | TGTGCCAGCAGCTTTTCGCCAAATCCCACGGGAGAGACCCAGTACTTC
. | TRBJ2-3 | TRBV7-3 | . | CASSLLGNPDTQYF | TGTGCCAGCAGCTTATTGGGGAACCCAGATACGCAGTATTTT
. | TRBJ2-2 | TRBV11-2 | many | CASSGLYTGELFF | TGTGCCAGCAGCGGTTTGTACACCGGGGAGCTGTTTTTT
. | TRBJ1-4 | TRBV6-5 | few | CASSYSTGALFEKLFF | TGTGCCAGCAGTTACTCGACTGGGGCCCTCTTTGAAAAACTGTTTTTT
. | TRBJ2-7 | TRBV12-3/TRBV12-4 | few | CASSSRAAEQYF | TGTGCCAGCAGTTCCCGGGCCGCCGAGCAGTACTTC
TRBD1 | TRBJ1-2 | TRBV20-1 | . | CSASPGQGGYGYTF | TGCAGTGCTTCTCCGGGACAGGGCGGGTATGGCTACACCTTC
TRBD2 | TRBJ2-7 | TRBV3-1 | . | CASTSSGGHYEQYF | TGTGCCAGCACCTCTAGCGGGGGGCATTACGAGCAGTACTTC
TRBD2 | TRBJ2-5 | TRBV28 | few | CASLSAGGPEETQYF | TGTGCCAGCCTCTCAGCGGGGGGGCCGGAGGAGACCCAGTACTTC
TRBD2 | TRBJ2-5 | TRBV3-1 | few | CASSQVLAEETQYF | TGTGCCAGCAGCCAAGTACTAGCGGAGGAGACCCAGTACTTC
. | TRBJ1-6 | TRBV5-1 | . | CASSLVGAGSISPLHF | TGCGCCAGCAGCTTGGTAGGTGCAGGTAGCATTTCACCCCTCCACTTT
. | TRBJ1-1 | TRBV18 | few | CASSGSGSEAFF | TGTGCCAGCTCAGGTTCAGGGTCTGAAGCTTTCTTT
TRBD1 | TRBJ1-2 | TRBV5-6 | . | CASSGFDRDYGYTF | TGTGCCAGCAGCGGGTTTGACAGGGACTATGGCTACACCTTC
. | TRBJ2-2 | TRBV12-3/TRBV12-4 | . | CASSATQNTGELFF | TGTGCCAGCAGTGCTACGCAGAACACCGGGGAGCTGTTTTTT
. | TRBJ2-3 | TRBV25-1 | once | CASSESVGIDTQYF | TGTGCCAGCAGTGAATCGGTGGGAATAGATACGCAGTATTTT
. | TRBJ1-4 | TRBV21-1 | . | CASSKAPGIRNEKLFF | TGTGCCAGCAGCAAAGCTCCCGGCATACGTAATGAAAAACTGTTTTTT
. | TRBJ2-2 | TRBV20-1 | . | CSARGQEGSRYGGELFF | TGCAGTGCCCGAGGACAGGAGGGGTCCCGATATGGCGGGGAGCTGTTTTTT
. | TRBJ2-5 | TRBV6-2/TRBV6-3 | . | CASSLRDGGQETQYF | TGTGCCAGCAGTTTACGTGATGGAGGCCAAGAGACCCAGTACTTC
. | TRBJ2-3 | TRBV4-3 | few | CASSQVLGGTDTQYF | TGCGCCAGCAGCCAAGTTTTAGGAGGGACAGATACGCAGTATTTT
. | TRBJ2-3 | TRBV7-2 | few | CASSSAHRDTQYF | TGTGCCAGCAGCTCCGCGCATCGGGATACGCAGTATTTT
. | TRBJ2-4 | TRBV12-3/TRBV12-4 | . | CASSFRESKNIQYF | TGTGCCAGCAGTTTTAGGGAATCCAAAAACATTCAGTACTTC
. | TRBJ2-5 | TRBV20-1 | . | CSARGRDQETQYF | TGCAGTGCTAGAGGACGCGACCAAGAGACCCAGTACTTC
. | TRBJ2-5 | TRBV6-5 | . | CASRRLGPRETQYF | TGTGCCAGCAGACGGCTCGGGCCGCGGGAGACCCAGTACTTC
. | TRBJ2-7 | TRBV5-1 | few | CASSLGFVRDLHAYEQYF | TGCGCCAGCAGCTTGGGCTTCGTCCGCGACTTACATGCGTACGAGCAGTACTTC
. | TRBJ2-5 | TRBV12-5 | . | CASGLEPGLETQYF | TGTGCTAGTGGTTTGGAACCAGGGCTAGAGACCCAGTACTTC
. | TRBJ2-2 | TRBV9 | . | CASSVRGIFTGELFF | TGTGCCAGCAGCGTGCGCGGGATCTTCACCGGGGAGCTGTTTTTT
TRBD1 | TRBJ2-5 | TRBV9 | . | CASSSTGEETQYF | TGTGCCAGCAGCTCCACAGGGGAAGAGACCCAGTACTTC
TRBD1 | TRBJ2-2 | TRBV5-4 | few | CASSPGQRRELFF | TGTGCCAGCAGCCCGGGACAGCGTAGGGAGCTGTTTTTT
. | TRBJ1-3 | TRBV4-1 | few | CASSQSGRQFSGNTIYF | TGCGCCAGCAGCCAATCAGGACGCCAATTCTCTGGAAACACCATATATTTT
. | TRBJ2-3 | TRBV7-9 | few | CASSSHSGTDTQYF | TGTGCCAGCAGCTCTCATAGTGGAACAGATACGCAGTATTTT
. | TRBJ2-3 | TRBV6-5 | . | CASSSGRRVPRDTQYF | TGTGCCAGCAGTTCGGGACGTCGGGTACCGAGAGATACGCAGTATTTT
. | TRBJ2-7 | TRBV7-2 | few | CASSLAPYYEQYF | TGTGCCAGCAGCTTAGCCCCATACTACGAGCAGTACTTC
. | TRBJ2-2 | TRBV12-3/TRBV12-4 | . | CASRGTHTGELFF | TGTGCCAGCAGGGGGACTCACACCGGGGAGCTGTTTTTT
. | TRBJ2-7 | TRBV5-1 | . | CASSLKTSYEQYF | TGCGCCAGCAGCTTGAAAACTAGCTACGAGCAGTACTTC
. | TRBJ2-7 | TRBV12-3/TRBV12-4 | . | CASSLMGASHEQYF | TGTGCCAGCAGTTTAATGGGGGCATCCCACGAGCAGTACTTC
. | TRBJ2-6 | TRBV27 | . | CASSLLAAGANVLTF | TGTGCCAGCAGTTTATTAGCCGCTGGGGCCAACGTCCTGACTTTC
TRBD1 | TRBJ1-6 | TRBV5-1 | . | CASSVQGASSPLHF | TGCGCCAGCAGCGTTCAGGGGGCCTCGTCACCCCTCCACTTT
. | TRBJ1-1 | TRBV12-3/TRBV12-4 | few | CASSLAGFRVGSNTEAFF | TGTGCCAGCAGTTTAGCGGGTTTTAGGGTGGGGTCGAACACTGAAGCTTTCTTT